These 9 T cell receptor beta chains were all obtained from the same sample, sequenced in a study of cytomegalovirus exposure and HLA in healthy donors. With 60 Vbeta and 13 Jbeta primers, the PCR was carried out. The protocol was immunoSEQ multiplex PCR, while the TCRdb copy is restricted to in-frame clones and leaves out a portion. The sample yields over 95,000 clones, more than 65% seen once. Specimen: PBMCs. These receptors came from a man aged 35-49 years in good health and CMV-seropositive.

The V and J genes are TRBV18 and TRBJ2-3, with TRBD2 as a possible D gene (6 bases). V lost 0 bases, J lost 0 bases, and 10 bases lay in between. This CDR3 is built from 16 residues. Germline V CDR1 and CDR2: KGHSH, LQKENI. The CDR3 bases are TGTGCCAGCTCACCACCGCTGGGGGGAAGCACAGATACGCAGTATTTT. Protein: CASSPPLGGSTDTQYF.

The chain uses TRBV7-9 and TRBJ1-1; TRBD1 is a possible D gene (6 bases). The CDR3 length is 14 residues. V lost 5 bases, J lost 8 bases, and 18 bases lay in between. Germline V lookup: CDR1 SEHNR, CDR2 FQNEAQ (reference sequence). CDR3 bases: TGTGCCAGCAGCCCGCAGAGGGGGGGGGCGGAAGCTTTCTTT. It yields the protein CASSPQRGGAEAFF.

V usage is TRBV30 and J usage is TRBJ1-4; 9 nucleotides line up with TRBD1. There are 14 residues in the CDR3. Germline loops: CDR1 GTSNPN, CDR2 SVGIG (reference sequence). Trimming took 4 bases from V and 8 from J; bases not matched to a gene: 8. The CDR3 here is CAWNLGQGDEKLFF. In DNA, the CDR3 is TGTGCCTGGAACTTGGGACAGGGTGACGAAAAACTGTTTTTT.

V is TRBV6-6 and J is TRBJ1-2; the match to TRBD1 covers 8 bases. J gave up 4 bases and V 6 bases, and 4 bases lay outside the gene matches. Germline V gives CDR1 MNHNY, CDR2 SVGAGI (reference sequence). The CDR3 extends over 13 amino acids. The chain's CDR3 is CASSPTGGYGYTF. The CDR3 coding sequence is TGTGCCAGCAGCCCCACAGGGGGCTATGGCTACACCTTC.

This clone was observed a few times. This chain connects TRBV28 to TRBJ2-7; D is possibly TRBD1 (5 bases). Trimming removed 2 bases at V and 8 bases at J, with 10 bases between. CDR1 is MDHEN and CDR2 is SYDVKM in the germline V gene. The CDR3 covers 12 residues. This CDR3 reads CASSLRPGQQYF. CDR3 sequence (DNA): TGTGCCAGCAGTTTAAGACCAGGGCAGCAGTACTTC.

This clone has only one observation. The rearrangement uses TRBV6-5 and TRBJ2-1; D is possibly TRBD1 (6 bases). The ends were cut back, 0 bases at V and 6 bases at J, with 9 bases in the middle. The CDR3 extends over 14 amino acids. Germline V CDR1 and CDR2: MNHEY, SVGAGI. The CDR3 sequence: CASSYSAGVNEQFF. CDR3 bases: TGTGCCAGCAGTTACTCGGCAGGGGTCAATGAGCAGTTCTTC.

This clone occurred once. This chain connects TRBV28 to TRBJ2-5; D perhaps matches TRBD2 (6 bases). CDR1 MDHEN and CDR2 SYDVKM come from the germline V gene. The CDR3 extends over 13 amino acids. Trimming stripped 7 bases from V and 3 bases from J, with 12 bases between. CDR3 nucleotide sequence: TGTGCCAGCATCCCTGGGACTGAAGAGACCCAGTACTTC. Protein product: CASIPGTEETQYF. Filled out from reference TRBV28 and TRBJ2-5, the complete variable domain reads DVKVTQSSRYLVKRTGEKVFLECVQDMDHENMFWYRQDPGLGLRLIYFSYDVKMKEKGDIPEGYSVSREKKERFSLILESASTNQTSMYLCASIPGTEETQYFGPGTRLLVL.

The chain employs TRBV7-2 and TRBJ2-7, with 8 nucleotides matching TRBD1. In germline, CDR1 is SGHTA, CDR2 FQGNSA. V gave up 5 bases and J gave up 2 bases; unmatched junction bases: 8. This CDR3 comprises 15 residues. The CDR3 bases are TGTGCCAGCAGCCGTACAGGGGGAAGTGCCTACGAGCAGTACTTC. Translation gives CASSRTGGSAYEQYF.

The V and J genes are TRBV1 and TRBJ1-5. TRBV1 is recorded as a pseudogene. This CDR3 is built from 16 residues. This CDR3 is CTSSPRARGGDQPQHF. The CDR3 nucleotides are TGCACCAGCAGCCCTCGCGCCAGGGGAGGGGACCAGCCCCAGCATTTT.